One TCR beta chain is described in this entry. What it binds is not known. The V gene end was trimmed by 1 base and the J gene end by 3 bases; junction bases not matched to a gene: 2. Germline CDR1 reads LGHNA; CDR2 reads YSLEER. The CDR3 consists of 14 residues. The data were obtained in a study of cytomegalovirus exposure and HLA in healthy donors. Study-wide results and caveats: Confirmation was obtained in vitro that a few CMV-associated chains are specific for CMV antigens. Sequencing artifact likely explains a cluster of highly shared sequence variants.

Participants comprised healthy donors of bone marrow. With 60 Vbeta and 13 Jbeta primers, the PCR was carried out. TCRdb keeps only in-frame clones here, not all; method: immunoSEQ multiplex PCR. The sample carries roughly 190,000 clones, approximately 11% recorded once. This TCR was recovered from a man aged 45 to 65 in good health and CMV-seropositive. The chain recombines TRBV4-3 with TRBJ2-5, with 7 bases aligning to TRBD1. The sample consisted of PBMCs. The CDR3 protein is CASSQAGTEETQYF. In DNA, the CDR3 is TGCGCCAGCAGCCAAGCGGGGACAGAAGAGACCCAGTACTTC.